The 32 T cell receptor beta chains below were found in one sample sequenced in a study of blood T cell repertoires in COVID-19. Sequenced by immunoSEQ multiplex PCR; TCRdb stores in-frame clones only, minus some. This table holds about 43,000 clones, over 75% found once. Source material: peripheral blood. Source of these receptors: a woman aged 55-75 years with acute or convalescent COVID-19.

V is TRBV12-3 or TRBV12-4 and J is TRBJ2-3, with TRBD1 matching 7 bases. The CDR3 totals 13 residues. The J segment lost 4 bases and the V segment lost 6 bases, leaving 4 bases of the junction unmatched. CDR3 DNA: TGTGCCAGCAGACAGGGGTATTCAGATACGCAGTATTTT. Translation gives CASRQGYSDTQYF.

This clone occurred once. V gene TRBV7-2 combines with J gene TRBJ2-3, with D maybe TRBD2 (6 bases). With 4 bases removed from V and 0 bases from J, the gap between germline ends came to 11 bases. Germline V CDR1 and CDR2: SGHTA, FQGNSA. This CDR3 comprises 15 residues. The CDR3 spells CASSSRAGSTDTQYF. The CDR3 DNA reads as TGTGCCAGCAGCTCCCGGGCGGGGAGCACAGATACGCAGTATTTT.

The chain joins TRBV11-2 to TRBJ2-4; 7 bases fit TRBD2. The germline gives CDR1 SGHAT, CDR2 FQNNGV. Trimming cost V 1 base and J 6 bases; bases outside gene matches: 3. The CDR3 covers 14 residues. The CDR3 region has the DNA TGTGCCAGCAGCTTAGCGGGGGGAATAAACATTCAGTACTTC. Protein: CASSLAGGINIQYF.

The CDR3 here is CASRVLASPGNGYTF. The CDR3 nucleotides are TGTGCCAGTAGGGTACTTGCCTCGCCGGGTAATGGCTACACCTTC. The chain has TRBV19 and TRBJ1-2; D is ambiguous. Germline V gene lookup returns CDR1 LNHDA and CDR2 SQIVND (reference sequence). Trimming stripped 6 bases from V and 6 bases from J, with 20 bases between. The length of the CDR3 is 15 residues. Together with reference TRBV19 and TRBJ1-2, the CDR3 gives the full variable domain: DGGITQSPKYLFRKEGQNVTLSCEQNLNHDAMYWYRQDPGQGLRLIYYSQIVNDFQKGDIAEGYSVSREKKESFPLTVTSAQKNPTAFYLCASRVLASPGNGYTFGSGTRLTVV.

This chain connects TRBV13 to TRBJ2-5; 9 bases map to TRBD1. TRBJ2-7 matches the DNA end more closely, so the J call is doubtful. Germline-derived CDR1 and CDR2 are PRHDT and FYEKMQ (reference sequence). The CDR3 length is 15 residues. The CDR3 region is CASSSPGTGLREQYF. CDR3 coding DNA: TGTGCCAGCAGCTCTCCTGGGACAGGGCTTCGCGAGCAGTACTTC.

The chain carries TRBV19 and TRBJ2-1, with 10 positions matching TRBD1. With V trimmed by 5 bases and J by 9 bases, 4 bases remained unmatched. Per germline, CDR1 LNHDA and CDR2 SQIVND (reference sequence). This CDR3 contains 13 residues. The CDR3 loop is CASSVGQGGEQFF. The CDR3 DNA reads as TGTGCCAGTAGTGTCGGACAGGGGGGTGAGCAGTTCTTC.

The chain links TRBV27 to TRBJ2-2, with TRBD1 identical over 7 bases. The V and J ends lost 3 bases and 4 bases, in that order; junction bases with no gene match: 2. Looked up from germline, CDR1 is MNHEY and CDR2 is SMNVEV (reference sequence). The CDR3 length is 14 residues. For the CDR3, the DNA is TGTGCCAGCAGTTTGACAGGGAGCACCGGGGAGCTGTTTTTT. Protein sequence: CASSLTGSTGELFF.

The V and J genes are TRBV7-8 and TRBJ2-7; possibly TRBD2 for D (5 bases). The CDR3 extends over 14 amino acids. CDR1 and CDR2 from the germline V gene are SGHVS and FQNEAQ. Deletions cut 1 base from V and 0 bases from J, with 7 bases between. CDR3 nucleotides: TGTGCCAGCAGCTTAGTCGGGAACTCCTACGAGCAGTACTTC. Amino acids: CASSLVGNSYEQYF.

The chain links TRBV24-1 to TRBJ2-1, with 10 bases lining up with TRBD2. V was pared by 2 bases and J by 8 bases, with 11 bases of the junction left unmatched. CDR1 and CDR2 (germline): KGHDR, SFDVKD. CDR3 length: 17 residues. The CDR3 protein is CATSDSRQRGGKDEQFF. In DNA, the CDR3 is TGTGCCACCAGTGATTCGCGGCAGCGGGGGGGCAAGGATGAGCAGTTCTTC.

The V and J genes are TRBV7-2 and TRBJ2-2; TRBD2 matches at 8 bases. The germline CDR1 and CDR2 sequences are SGHTA and FQGNSA. V shed 5 bases, J shed 3 bases, and the junction held 8 bases outside the gene matches. The CDR3 loop spans 16 amino acids. The chain's CDR3 is CASSRAGTRDTGELFF. The CDR3 coding sequence is TGTGCCAGCAGCAGAGCCGGGACTAGGGACACCGGGGAGCTGTTTTTT.

The V and J genes are TRBV24-1 and TRBJ2-5; D possibly corresponds to TRBD1 (6 bases). The V and J ends lost 5 bases and 5 bases respectively, with 14 bases between them. Germline lookup yields CDR1 KGHDR and CDR2 SFDVKD. The CDR3 is 14 residues long. CDR3 amino acids: CATSVGGRMETQYF. CDR3 coding DNA: TGTGCCACCAGTGTAGGGGGACGGATGGAGACCCAGTACTTC.

The rearrangement links TRBV7-9 to TRBJ1-3; the D is unclear. There are 16 residues in the CDR3. V was pared by 5 bases and J by 0 bases, with 14 bases between. CDR1 is SEHNR and CDR2 is FQNEAQ in the germline V gene (reference sequence). The CDR3 loop reads CASSPPGSNSGNTIYF. In DNA form, the CDR3 reads TGTGCCAGCAGCCCCCCCGGGTCGAACTCTGGAAACACCATATATTTT.

The chain joins TRBV15 to TRBJ1-1; no firm D call. Trimming took 5 bases from V and 0 from J, leaving 7 bases between them. The CDR3 is 13 residues long. CDR1 is LNHNV and CDR2 is YYDKDF in the germline V gene (reference sequence). The CDR3 DNA reads as TGTGCCACCAGCGGCATTATGAACACTGAAGCTTTCTTT. As protein: CATSGIMNTEAFF.

The rearrangement joins TRBV6-2 or TRBV6-3 to TRBJ1-2, with TRBD1 as a possible D gene (5 bases). The CDR3 length is 13 residues. Germline V gene sequence: CDR1 MNHEY, CDR2 SVGEGT. V lost 5 bases, J lost 4 bases, and 11 bases lay in between. The CDR3 bases are TGTGCCAGCAGTGACAGCTCCATCTATGGCTACACCTTC. Amino acids: CASSDSSIYGYTF.

This clone appeared once. The V gene is TRBV7-9, the J gene TRBJ1-3, with no clear D. The V end was cut by 5 bases, the J end by 0 bases, with 11 bases between. The length of the CDR3 is 15 residues. Germline V gene sequence: CDR1 SEHNR, CDR2 FQNEAQ (reference sequence). CDR3 DNA sequence: TGTGCCAGCAGCCCGAGGGCAGGCTCTGGAAACACCATATATTTT. Amino acids: CASSPRAGSGNTIYF. The whole variable domain, remainder taken from reference TRBV7-9 and TRBJ1-3, is DTGVSQNPRHKITKRGQNVTFRCDPISEHNRLYWYRQTLGQGPEFLTYFQNEAQLEKSRLLSDRFSAERPKGSFSTLEIQRTEQGDSAMYLCASSPRAGSGNTIYFGEGSWLTVV.

The V and J genes are TRBV5-1 and TRBJ1-6; D may be TRBD1 (5 bases). There are 15 residues in the CDR3. The germline CDR1 and CDR2 sequences are SGHRS and YFSETQ. V dropped 3 bases and J dropped 10 bases, with 17 bases sitting between them. The CDR3 loop reads CASSWGIDSSSPLHF. The CDR3 region has the DNA TGCGCCAGCAGCTGGGGAATAGACAGTTCCTCACCCCTCCACTTT.

The chain combines TRBV19 with TRBJ1-5, with D hard to call. Trimming took 1 base from V and 9 from J, leaving 19 bases between them. The CDR3 has 16 residues. Per the germline V gene, CDR1 is LNHDA and CDR2 is SQIVND (reference sequence). The CDR3 sequence is CASSIVGPGSIGPQHF. The CDR3 coding sequence is TGTGCCAGTAGTATAGTTGGCCCGGGATCAATAGGGCCCCAGCATTTT. Drawing the rest from reference TRBV19 and TRBJ1-5, the complete variable domain is DGGITQSPKYLFRKEGQNVTLSCEQNLNHDAMYWYRQDPGQGLRLIYYSQIVNDFQKGDIAEGYSVSREKKESFPLTVTSAQKNPTAFYLCASSIVGPGSIGPQHFGDGTRLSIL.

The gene calls are TRBV10-1 and TRBJ1-1; D possibly corresponds to TRBD1 (6 bases). Germline-derived CDR1 and CDR2 are WNHNN and SYGVQD (reference sequence). Trimming left V 8 bases short and J 10 bases short, with 14 bases between. The CDR3 consists of 11 residues. This chain's CDR3 is CASRVGARAFF. CDR3 DNA: TGCGCCAGCCGGGTGGGGGCGCGAGCTTTCTTT.

V gene TRBV28 combines with J gene TRBJ1-1; D ambiguous. The germline V gene has CDR1 MDHEN and CDR2 SYDVKM. V was clipped by 3 bases and J by 3 bases, with 8 bases between them. The CDR3 spans 13 residues. As DNA, the CDR3 is TGTGCCAGCAGTTTTGACGGGTACACTGAAGCTTTCTTT. Translated: CASSFDGYTEAFF.

The chain combines TRBV6-5 with TRBJ1-3; D is ambiguous. The CDR3 has 14 amino acids. Trimming shortened V by 11 bases and J by 0 bases, and 14 bases separated the two germline ends. Germline V gene data show CDR1 as MNHEY and CDR2 as SVGAGI. The CDR3 DNA sequence: TGTGCCTGTTCTTCCCCCTCCTCTGGAAACACCATATATTTT. Amino acids: CACSSPSSGNTIYF.

The CDR3 DNA reads as TGCGCCAGCAGCCAAGGCGGGGTAGGCAGGCAGCGCTACACCTTC. Amino acid sequence: CASSQGGVGRQRYTF. The chain couples TRBV4-3 to TRBJ1-2; no clear D. Germline CDR1 is LGHNA and CDR2 is YSLEER. Trimming took off 1 base at V and 9 bases at J, with 18 bases between the two ends. The CDR3 totals 15 residues.

Only a few counts were recorded for this clone. The chain links TRBV11-2 to TRBJ2-5; unclear D gene. V lost 5 bases and J 5 bases, leaving 15 bases between the germline ends. The CDR3 is 14 amino acids. Germline V lookup: CDR1 SGHAT, CDR2 FQNNGV. The DNA for the CDR3 is TGTGCCAGCAGCCGCCGAACTAAGTCGGAGACCCAGTACTTC. It is translated as CASSRRTKSETQYF.

This chain joins TRBV29-1 and TRBJ2-3, with a weak D call TRBD2 (6 bases). This CDR3 has 12 amino acids. The V gene lost 6 bases and the J gene lost 3 bases, with 10 bases spanning the gap. The V gene's germline CDR1 is SQVTM and CDR2 ANQGSEA. The CDR3 is CSVSGGTDTQYF. The CDR3 DNA sequence: TGCAGCGTCTCCGGGGGTACAGATACGCAGTATTTT.

The DNA for the CDR3 is TGTGCCAGCAGTTTATTAGGGTCGGGGTTAGAGGGCTACGAGCAGTACTTC. This gives the protein CASSLLGSGLEGYEQYF. The rearrangement joins TRBV27 to TRBJ2-7, with D perhaps TRBD2 (5 bases). V was cut by 1 base and J by 3 bases, with 19 bases left in between. The length of the CDR3 is 17 residues. Germline values: CDR1 MNHEY, CDR2 SMNVEV (reference sequence).

J is TRBJ1-1 and V is TRBV19; 7 bases are shared with TRBD1. The CDR3 has 14 amino acids. The germline V gene has CDR1 LNHDA and CDR2 SQIVND (reference sequence). The V gene end was trimmed by 7 bases and the J gene end by 5 bases; junction bases not matched to a gene: 10. DNA for the CDR3: TGTGCCAGTACCCAGGGGGGTAGGGGAACTGAAGCTTTCTTT. It codes for CASTQGGRGTEAFF.

This rearrangement joins TRBV2 to TRBJ2-1, with 11 bases matching TRBD1. Germline V gene sequence: CDR1 SNHLY, CDR2 FYNNEI. There are 13 residues in the CDR3. With V trimmed by 7 bases and J by 10 bases, 6 bases remained unmatched. CDR3 sequence: CASIGQGAGEQFF. The CDR3 nucleotides are TGTGCCAGCATCGGACAGGGGGCTGGAGAGCAGTTCTTC. Full variable domain (remainder filled in from reference TRBV2 and TRBJ2-1): EPEVTQTPSHQVTQMGQEVILRCVPISNHLYFYWYRQILGQKVEFLVSFYNNEISEKSEIFDDQFSVERPDGSNFTLKIRSTKLEDSAMYFCASIGQGAGEQFFGPGTRLTVL.

V and J are TRBV5-1 and TRBJ1-2; the match to TRBD1 covers 10 bases. Germline CDR1 and CDR2: SGHRS and YFSETQ. CDR3 length: 14 amino acids. V lost 2 bases to trimming and J lost 4 bases; unmatched junction nucleotides: 2. CDR3 in DNA: TGCGCCAGCAGCTTAGGACAGGGGGGCTATGGCTACACCTTC. It codes for CASSLGQGGYGYTF. Filled out from reference TRBV5-1 and TRBJ1-2, the complete variable domain reads KAGVTQTPRYLIKTRGQQVTLSCSPISGHRSVSWYQQTPGQGLQFLFEYFSETQRNKGNFPGRFSGRQFSNSRSEMNVSTLELGDSALYLCASSLGQGGYGYTFGSGTRLTVV.

The chain uses TRBV19 and TRBJ2-7; D remains unclear. This CDR3 has 11 amino acids. CDR1 LNHDA and CDR2 SQIVND come from the germline V gene (reference sequence). Trimming took 4 bases from V and 4 from J, leaving 5 bases between them. The CDR3 here is CASSNLYEQYF. The CDR3 DNA reads as TGTGCCAGTAGTAATCTTTACGAGCAGTACTTC. Full variable domain (missing parts from reference TRBV19 and TRBJ2-7): DGGITQSPKYLFRKEGQNVTLSCEQNLNHDAMYWYRQDPGQGLRLIYYSQIVNDFQKGDIAEGYSVSREKKESFPLTVTSAQKNPTAFYLCASSNLYEQYFGPGTRLTVT.

CDR3 sequence reads: CASGPRAGGVDTQYF. Written as DNA, the CDR3 is TGTGCTAGTGGTCCCCGCGCGGGGGGCGTAGATACGCAGTATTTT. The V and J genes are TRBV12-5 and TRBJ2-3, with TRBD2 matching 8 bases. The germline V gene has CDR1 LGHNT and CDR2 FRNRAP. V was pared by 5 bases and J by 5 bases, with 9 bases of the junction left unmatched. The CDR3 is 15 amino acids.

The chain's CDR3 is CASRLGGGALDEQFF. DNA for the CDR3: TGTGCCAGCAGACTGGGCGGGGGGGCCCTCGATGAGCAGTTCTTC. The gene calls are TRBV6-5 and TRBJ2-1; TRBD2 agrees at 9 bases. Per the germline V gene, CDR1 is MNHEY and CDR2 is SVGAGI. Unmatched junction bases numbered 11, after V lost 6 bases and J lost 8 bases. CDR3 length: 15 amino acids.

The chain is built from TRBV5-1 and TRBJ2-7; D uncertain. Trimming took off 1 base at V and 0 bases at J, with 11 bases between the two ends. Germline V CDR1 and CDR2: SGHRS, YFSETQ. This CDR3 spans 15 amino acids. This CDR3 is CASSLNAASSYEQYF. In DNA, the CDR3 is TGCGCCAGCAGCTTGAACGCTGCGAGCTCCTACGAGCAGTACTTC.

This clone was observed a single time. The rearrangement joins TRBV7-2 to TRBJ2-3; 9 bases are a match to TRBD2. In germline, CDR1 is SGHTA, CDR2 FQGNSA. The CDR3 contains 14 residues. The V and J ends lost 1 base and 6 bases, in that order; junction bases with no gene match: 2. CDR3 loop: CASSLDLAGDTQYF. The CDR3 DNA follows: TGTGCCAGCAGCTTAGACCTAGCGGGGGATACGCAGTATTTT.